These T cell receptor beta chains were read from a single sample in a study of cytotoxic CD8 clonotypes in ibrutinib-treated CLL. Using immunoSEQ multiplex PCR, the repertoire was profiled, and TCRdb retains in-frame clones only, with some absent. The table includes 130,000 or so clones, over 75% detected once. The source material was PBMCs, sampled after 24 months of ibrutinib treatment. The source of these receptors is a human donor with chronic lymphocytic leukemia. Both conserved end residues are part of each CDR3. Each record gives: D gene, clone size, CDR3 length, J gene, V gene, CDR3 protein, CDR3 DNA. The D gene is left open where the match is weak. Rows give clone size only sometimes, using once, few, many, or a class for an expanded clone.

d_gene: .; abundance: .; len: 16; j_gene: TRBJ2-2; v_gene: TRBV4-3; CDR3aa: CASSQALARDTGELFF; CDR3nt: TGCGCCAGCAGCCAAGCCTTAGCGCGGGACACCGGGGAGCTGTTTTTT
d_gene: .; abundance: .; len: 16; j_gene: TRBJ1-3; v_gene: TRBV10-3; CDR3aa: CAISDHGGFSGNTIYF; CDR3nt: TGTGCCATCAGTGACCACGGAGGGTTCTCTGGAAACACCATATATTTT
d_gene: .; abundance: .; len: 14; j_gene: TRBJ1-4; v_gene: TRBV5-4; CDR3aa: CASSTGRSNEKLFF; CDR3nt: TGTGCCAGCAGCACGGGACGATCTAATGAAAAACTGTTTTTT
d_gene: TRBD1; abundance: few; len: 16; j_gene: TRBJ1-2; v_gene: TRBV28; CDR3aa: CASSFYHRPDRNGYTF; CDR3nt: TGTGCCAGCAGTTTCTACCACCGACCGGACAGGAACGGCTACACCTTC
d_gene: TRBD1; abundance: .; len: 15; j_gene: TRBJ1-5; v_gene: TRBV19; CDR3aa: CASTPGQGSNQPQHF; CDR3nt: TGTGCCAGTACTCCCGGACAGGGGAGCAATCAGCCCCAGCATTTT
d_gene: .; abundance: few; len: 16; j_gene: TRBJ1-3; v_gene: TRBV4-2; CDR3aa: CASSQDLGGTGNTIYF; CDR3nt: TGTGCCAGCAGCCAAGATCTCGGGGGTACTGGAAACACCATATATTTT
d_gene: .; abundance: .; len: 15; j_gene: TRBJ2-7; v_gene: TRBV6-1; CDR3aa: CASSEAGGPNQGQYF; CDR3nt: TGTGCCAGCAGTGAAGCCGGGGGCCCGAACCAGGGGCAGTACTTC
d_gene: .; abundance: .; len: 15; j_gene: TRBJ1-4; v_gene: TRBV15; CDR3aa: CATKKLGGGNEKLFF; CDR3nt: TGTGCCACAAAGAAGCTCGGGGGAGGTAATGAAAAACTGTTTTTT
d_gene: .; abundance: .; len: 14; j_gene: TRBJ1-4; v_gene: TRBV18; CDR3aa: CASSQGWANEKLFF; CDR3nt: TGTGCCAGCTCACAGGGGTGGGCTAATGAAAAACTGTTTTTT
d_gene: .; abundance: .; len: 17; j_gene: TRBJ1-2; v_gene: TRBV4-3; CDR3aa: CASSQDGSSLSSYGYTF; CDR3nt: TGCGCCAGCAGCCAAGATGGTTCATCGCTCTCTTCCTATGGCTACACCTTC
d_gene: .; abundance: .; len: 13; j_gene: TRBJ2-3; v_gene: TRBV7-3; CDR3aa: CASSYASTDTQYF; CDR3nt: TGTGCCAGCAGCTACGCTAGCACAGATACGCAGTATTTT
d_gene: .; abundance: .; len: 13; j_gene: TRBJ1-1; v_gene: TRBV7-7; CDR3aa: CASSADRNTEAFF; CDR3nt: TGTGCCAGCAGCGCTGACAGGAACACTGAAGCTTTCTTT
d_gene: .; abundance: .; len: 15; j_gene: TRBJ2-7; v_gene: TRBV28; CDR3aa: CASSLSVTGSYEQYF; CDR3nt: TGTGCCAGCAGTTTATCGGTGACAGGATCCTACGAGCAGTACTTC
d_gene: .; abundance: .; len: 12; j_gene: TRBJ2-7; v_gene: TRBV6-5; CDR3aa: CASSQQTNEQYF; CDR3nt: TGTGCCAGCAGTCAACAGACGAACGAGCAGTACTTC
d_gene: TRBD2; abundance: .; len: 17; j_gene: TRBJ2-7; v_gene: TRBV7-9; CDR3aa: CASSLEGAIAGRYEQYF; CDR3nt: TGTGCCAGCAGCTTAGAAGGTGCAATAGCGGGAAGGTACGAGCAGTACTTC
d_gene: TRBD1; abundance: .; len: 13; j_gene: TRBJ2-7; v_gene: TRBV5-4; CDR3aa: CASRGDRYYEQYF; CDR3nt: TGTGCCAGCAGGGGGGACAGGTATTACGAGCAGTACTTC